The sequence of this TCR beta chain was determined in a study of T cell repertoires in cytomegalovirus infection (dated by TCRdb to between 2018 and 2021). In the study overall: Donor HLA type was relevant to the analysis, because carriage of CMV infection together with the matching HLA type was indicated by public TCR beta signatures. Overall study results and their limits: Cumulative frequency of public TCR beta family members discriminated carriers of CMV infection plus the relevant HLA type in this cohort and an independent approximately 400-donor cohort. The ex vivo response was dominated by HLA-C-restricted CMV-specific TCR beta clonotypes, which also provided the single most frequent clonotype in two of eight donors.

The run used an Illumina HiSeq 1500. TCRdb's own reprocessing of the public reads used fastp at Q25 and MiXCR and kept productive beta chains. Each entry is one CDR3 protein sequence, shown with its most common DNA and genes. A total of approximately 500,000 distinct CDR3 sequences appear in this sample, 11% of them only once. The ten largest clones represent about 9.4% of the sample. Comment on this clonotype: The specificity of this receptor is unknown. Per-nucleotide qualities are absent, and no much larger clonotype sits a single base away.

The source of this sequence is a human donor in good health (CMV status not recorded). Some clones in this sample may be carry-over from other donors' samples. The sample was PBMCs.

The CDR3: CSVEVPSGYNEQFF. The nucleotide sequence is given as TGCAGCGTTGAAGTCCCTAGCGGGTACAATGAGCAGTTCTTC. The chain joins TRBV29-1 to TRBJ2-1, with 8 central nucleotides matching TRBD2. V ends up 1 base short and J 4 bases short, with an unmatched junction base count of 3. Measured from the cysteine to the phenylalanine, the CDR3 is 14 residues long. The DNA shown is the 42-base CDR3, in frame from base 1. Looking up the germline V gene yields CDR1 SQVTM and CDR2 ANQGSEA.